This T cell receptor beta chain comes out of a study of blood T cell repertoires in COVID-19. Study information: Samples of COVID-19 (acute and convalescent) were obtained from the United States, Italy and Spain. PBMCs, B-cell-depleted T cells, or T cells were the source of the cDNA or gDNA that made up the material.

Germline V gene lookup returns CDR1 SGHKS and CDR2 YYEKEE (reference sequence). The V gene end was trimmed by 4 bases and the J gene end by 1 base; junction bases not matched to a gene: 4. The CDR3 has 14 amino acids. Assay used: immunoSEQ multiplex PCR; TCRdb lists only in-frame clones, some missing. The repertoire holds tens of thousands of clones, with more than 75% as singletons. Sequencing was done on a sample of peripheral blood. This sequence joins TRBV5-5 and TRBJ1-1; 7 positions match TRBD1. This receptor was identified in a woman older than 75 with acute or convalescent COVID-19. In DNA, the CDR3 is TGTGCCAGCAGCCGGGGACAGCAGAACACTGAAGCTTTCTTT. As protein: CASSRGQQNTEAFF.